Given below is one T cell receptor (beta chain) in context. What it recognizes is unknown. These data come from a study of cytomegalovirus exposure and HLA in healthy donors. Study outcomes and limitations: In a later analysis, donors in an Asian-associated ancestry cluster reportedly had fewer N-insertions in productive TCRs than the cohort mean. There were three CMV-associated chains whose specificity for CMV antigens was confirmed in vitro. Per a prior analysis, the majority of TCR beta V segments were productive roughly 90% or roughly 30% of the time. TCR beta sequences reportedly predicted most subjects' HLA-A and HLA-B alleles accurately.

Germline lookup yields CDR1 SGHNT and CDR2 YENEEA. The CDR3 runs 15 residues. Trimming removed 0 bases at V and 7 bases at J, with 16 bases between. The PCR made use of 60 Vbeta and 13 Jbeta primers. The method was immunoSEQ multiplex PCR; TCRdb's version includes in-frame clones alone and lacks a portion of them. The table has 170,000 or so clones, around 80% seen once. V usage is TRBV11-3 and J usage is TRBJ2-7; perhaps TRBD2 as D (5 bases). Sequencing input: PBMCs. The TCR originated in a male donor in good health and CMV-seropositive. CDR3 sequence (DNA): TGTGCCAGCAGCTTAGAGCGCAGGCGGGCGATAGAGCAGTACTTC. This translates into CASSLERRRAIEQYF. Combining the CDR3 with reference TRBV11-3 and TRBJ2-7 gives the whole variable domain EAGVVQSPRYKIIEKKQPVAFWCNPISGHNTLYWYLQNLGQGPELLIRYENEEAVDDSQLPKDRFSAERLKGVDSTLKIQPAELGDSAVYLCASSLERRRAIEQYFGPGTRLTVT.